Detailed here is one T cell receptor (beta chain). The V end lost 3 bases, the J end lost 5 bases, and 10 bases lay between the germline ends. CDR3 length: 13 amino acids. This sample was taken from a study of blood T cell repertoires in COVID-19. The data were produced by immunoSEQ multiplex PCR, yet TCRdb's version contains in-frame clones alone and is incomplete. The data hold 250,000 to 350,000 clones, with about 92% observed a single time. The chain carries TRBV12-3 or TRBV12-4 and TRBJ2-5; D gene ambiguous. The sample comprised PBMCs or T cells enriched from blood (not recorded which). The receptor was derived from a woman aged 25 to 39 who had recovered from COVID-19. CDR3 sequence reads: CASSFRQVETQYF. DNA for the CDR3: TGTGCCAGCAGTTTCCGTCAGGTGGAGACCCAGTACTTC.